These 27 T cell receptor beta chains were sequenced from one sample in a study of OX40 agonist ivuxolimab in advanced cancers. Only in-frame clones appear in the TCRdb table, and some are missing; sequencing was by immunoSEQ multiplex PCR. The profile shows some 90,000 clones, about 87% of them singletons. Source: CD4+ or CD8+ T cells sorted from blood, taken in a trial of the OX40 agonist ivuxolimab. The receptors here all came from an adult with an advanced solid tumor such as melanoma, head and neck, liver or kidney cancer.

V usage is TRBV4-1 and J usage is TRBJ2-2; D unclear. The CDR3 totals 14 residues. Germline CDR1 reads MGHRA; CDR2 reads YSYEKL. The V end lost 4 bases, the J end lost 4 bases, and 10 bases lay between the germline ends. The CDR3 DNA reads as TGCGCCAGCAGCCCAAGGTCCTTCACCGGGGAGCTGTTTTTT. The encoded protein is CASSPRSFTGELFF.

The chain uses TRBV7-3 and TRBJ2-3; TRBD2 agrees at 7 bases. The ends lost 5 bases at V and 6 bases at J; junction bases unmatched: 20. CDR3 size: 18 residues. Germline V gene sequence: CDR1 SGHTA, CDR2 FQGTGA. The CDR3 sequence: CASSPRPGTTGGTDTQYF. The CDR3 nucleotides are TGTGCCAGCAGCCCGCGTCCCGGGACTACCGGGGGAACCGATACGCAGTATTTT.

The gene calls are TRBV6-1 and TRBJ1-5, with unresolved D. The germline gives CDR1 MNHNS, CDR2 SASEGT. The CDR3 contains 17 residues. V was cut by 2 bases and J by 0 bases, with 14 bases left in between. CDR3 region: CASSENAVRYSNQPQHF. The DNA of the CDR3 is TGTGCCAGCAGTGAAAATGCAGTGCGATATAGCAATCAGCCCCAGCATTTT.

V usage is TRBV10-2 and J usage is TRBJ2-2; TRBD2 is a possible D gene (5 bases). This CDR3 has 16 residues. Germline V CDR1 and CDR2: WSHSY, SAAADI. The V end was cut by 4 bases, the J end by 0 bases, with 12 bases between. CDR3 in DNA: TGCGCCAGCAGTGTTCACACGGGATCGAACACCGGGGAGCTGTTTTTT. Protein product: CASSVHTGSNTGELFF.

This chain links TRBV19 with TRBJ2-3; no clear D. The germline V and J ends were trimmed by 5 bases and 1 base, with 16 bases remaining between them. Germline V gene sequence: CDR1 LNHDA, CDR2 SQIVND (reference sequence). The CDR3 sequence is 16 residues long. CDR3 sequence (DNA): TGTGCCAGTAGTCCCGTGGCGGCTCTTGGCACAGATACGCAGTATTTT. This encodes CASSPVAALGTDTQYF.

This clone was observed a single time. The gene calls are TRBV10-1 and TRBJ2-3, with TRBD1 as a possible D gene (5 bases). The CDR3 spans 14 residues. Germline lookup yields CDR1 WNHNN and CDR2 SYGVQD (reference sequence). Trimming cost V 2 bases and J 3 bases, with 9 bases left between them. DNA of the CDR3: TGCGCCAGCAGTGAGATTCAGGGAACAGATACGCAGTATTTT. This translates into CASSEIQGTDTQYF.

This sequence joins TRBV4-3 and TRBJ2-1; no firm D call. The CDR3 consists of 15 residues. Germline V gene data show CDR1 as LGHNA and CDR2 as YSLEER. Trimming removed 1 base from V and 3 bases from J, with 10 bases in between. CDR3 protein: CASSQAGQNYNEQFF. The CDR3, as DNA: TGCGCCAGCAGCCAAGCGGGCCAGAACTACAATGAGCAGTTCTTC.

The J gene is TRBJ2-7, the V gene TRBV5-6; D might be TRBD1 (5 bases). Germline V lookup: CDR1 SGHDT, CDR2 YYEEEE. With 2 bases removed from V and 0 bases from J, the gap between germline ends came to 12 bases. The CDR3 has 15 residues. The CDR3 region has the DNA TGTGCCAGCAGCTTTGCTTACAGGAGCTCCTACGAGCAGTACGTC. Encoded protein: CASSFAYRSSYEQYV.

This clone was detected a few times. This chain connects TRBV6-5 to TRBJ1-2, with 9 bases that match TRBD1. This CDR3 contains 14 residues. Germline CDR1 MNHEY, CDR2 SVGAGI. V lost 5 bases and J lost 8; bases outside the gene matches: 9. CDR3 protein: CASSVQGAPGGYTF. In DNA form, the CDR3 reads TGTGCCAGCAGTGTACAGGGGGCGCCCGGGGGCTACACCTTC.

CDR3 nucleotide sequence: TGTGCCAGCAGCCTAAGGCGTGGGGGAAGAAACACCATATATTTT. Protein: CASSLRRGGRNTIYF. The chain employs TRBV14 and TRBJ1-3, with D perhaps TRBD1 (5 bases). Germline CDR1 and CDR2: SGHDN and FVKESK. V was shortened by 4 bases and J by 5 bases, with 15 bases between the two germline ends. The CDR3 consists of 15 residues.

This clone was seen just once. The chain employs TRBV29-1 and TRBJ1-2; D perhaps matches TRBD1 (6 bases). CDR1 and CDR2 from the germline V gene are SQVTM and ANQGSEA. The germline V and J ends were trimmed by 0 bases and 5 bases, with 13 bases remaining between them. The CDR3 runs 14 residues. CDR3 amino acids: CSVEDGGAGYGYTF. The CDR3, as DNA: TGCAGCGTTGAAGATGGGGGGGCGGGATATGGCTACACCTTC. Looking up the rest from reference TRBV29-1 and TRBJ1-2 gives the full variable domain: SAVISQKPSRDICQRGTSLTIQCQVDSQVTMMFWYRQQPGQSLTLIATANQGSEATYESGFVIDKFPISRPNLTFSTLTVSNMSPEDSSIYLCSVEDGGAGYGYTFGSGTRLTVV.

This clone has more than one count but fewer than ten. The CDR3 region is CASSEIVAGSYEQYF. CDR3 coding DNA: TGCGCCAGCAGTGAGATAGTAGCGGGGTCCTACGAGCAGTACTTC. This chain connects TRBV10-2 to TRBJ2-7, with 8 nucleotides matching TRBD2. This CDR3 has 15 residues. Germline trimming cut 2 bases from V and 1 base from J; bases unmatched to any gene: 4. CDR1 is WSHSY, CDR2 SAAADI, per germline.

The rearrangement uses TRBV27 and TRBJ2-1; TRBD2 aligns across 9 bases. Trimming cost V 0 bases and J 6 bases; bases outside gene matches: 6. CDR3 length equals 16 residues. Per the germline V gene, CDR1 is MNHEY and CDR2 is SMNVEV (reference sequence). The CDR3 region has the DNA TGTGCCAGCAGTTTATCACCGGGACTAGCTTCCAATGAGCAGTTCTTC. It specifies CASSLSPGLASNEQFF.

The rearrangement joins TRBV6-4 to TRBJ1-2; D is unresolved. Trimming removed 3 bases from V and 1 base from J, with 6 bases in between. Germline-derived CDR1 and CDR2 are MRHNA and SNTAGT. The CDR3 length is 13 residues. CDR3 DNA sequence: TGTGCCAGCAGTGAACATTTTAACTATGGCTACACCTTC. Translation gives CASSEHFNYGYTF.

To note about this clone: Other nucleotide sequences from this sample produce the same CDR3. This chain connects TRBV29-1 to TRBJ1-4, with TRBD1 as a possible D gene (6 bases). Deletions cut 7 bases from V and 8 bases from J, with 17 bases between. The CDR3 totals 13 residues. Germline lookup yields CDR1 SQVTM and CDR2 ANQGSEA. CDR3 region: CSARQAQGEKLFF. CDR3 nucleotide sequence: TGCAGCGCCCGACAGGCCCAGGGGGAAAAACTGTTTTTT. The complete variable domain, with remaining parts taken from reference TRBV29-1 and TRBJ1-4, reads SAVISQKPSRDICQRGTSLTIQCQVDSQVTMMFWYRQQPGQSLTLIATANQGSEATYESGFVIDKFPISRPNLTFSTLTVSNMSPEDSSIYLCSARQAQGEKLFFGSGTQLSVL.

The rearrangement links TRBV28 to TRBJ2-1, with D unclear. The ends were cut back, 2 bases at V and 12 bases at J, with 11 bases in the middle. This CDR3 spans 12 amino acids. Per germline, CDR1 MDHEN and CDR2 SYDVKM. CDR3 coding DNA: TGTGCCAGCAGTTTAGCGCTCTCGGTGCAGTTCTTC. This codes for CASSLALSVQFF.

This sequence joins TRBV2 and TRBJ1-2, with 7 bases aligning to TRBD1. Germline CDR1 reads SNHLY; CDR2 reads FYNNEI. The trim removed 6 bases at V and 4 bases at J, leaving 8 bases unmatched. This CDR3 comprises 14 residues. CDR3 protein: CASSQGGQLYGYTF. The CDR3 DNA reads as TGTGCCAGCAGCCAAGGGGGACAGCTCTATGGCTACACCTTC.

The V gene is TRBV6-8, the J gene TRBJ2-4, with D unresolved. V gave up 4 bases and J gave up 1 base, with 17 bases separating them. The germline V gene encodes CDR1 MNHGY and CDR2 SAAAGT. This CDR3 comprises 17 residues. The CDR3: CASSSQRILRAKNIQYF. The CDR3 region has the DNA TGTGCCAGCAGTTCCCAAAGGATATTGAGGGCCAAAAACATTCAGTACTTC.

V and J are TRBV19 and TRBJ1-5, with 7 positions matching TRBD1. This CDR3 spans 20 amino acids. Looked up from germline, CDR1 is LNHDA and CDR2 is SQIVND (reference sequence). Germline trimming cut 1 base from V and 0 bases from J; bases unmatched to any gene: 15. The CDR3 DNA sequence: TGTGCCAGTAGTATAGCCCCCTTGGGGACAGCTTTCTATAGCAATCAGCCCCAGCATTTT. This encodes CASSIAPLGTAFYSNQPQHF.

The V and J genes are TRBV6-1 and TRBJ2-7; D gene uncertain. The CDR3 is made up of 11 amino acids. Germline lookup yields CDR1 MNHNS and CDR2 SASEGT. The DNA for the CDR3 is TGTGCCAGCAGTGTCTCCAACGAGCAGTACGTC. Translation gives CASSVSNEQYV.

The V call is TRBV2, the J call TRBJ2-7; D is unclear. Looked up from germline, CDR1 is SNHLY and CDR2 is FYNNEI. V was shortened by 4 bases and J by 4 bases, with 8 bases between the two germline ends. The CDR3 has 12 amino acids. CDR3: CASSGGRYEQYV. The CDR3 DNA follows: TGTGCCAGCAGTGGAGGACGATACGAGCAGTACGTC.

The chain employs TRBV19 and TRBJ1-1; D is undetermined. The ends were cut back, 2 bases at V and 1 base at J, with 8 bases in the middle. The CDR3 runs 14 residues. The germline CDR1 and CDR2 sequences are LNHDA and SQIVND (reference sequence). The CDR3 sequence: CASSINSPNTEAFF. The CDR3 bases are TGTGCCAGTAGTATAAACAGCCCGAACACTGAAGCTTTCTTT.

The V call is TRBV27, the J call TRBJ1-6; TRBD1 agrees at 7 bases. Germline CDR1 MNHEY, CDR2 SMNVEV (reference sequence). CDR3 length: 15 residues. J was trimmed by 9 bases and V by 6 bases; bases with no gene match: 11. The CDR3 DNA reads as TGTGCCAGCAGGGCCAGAGGGGGCGGCTTTTCACCCCTCCACTTT. It codes for CASRARGGGFSPLHF.

The chain employs TRBV5-6 and TRBJ1-2; unclear D gene. The CDR3 spans 14 residues. Germline-derived CDR1 and CDR2 are SGHDT and YYEEEE. V shed 3 bases and J shed 2 bases, with 11 bases lying between them. The chain's CDR3 is CASSSLTLNYGYTF. The CDR3 coding sequence is TGTGCCAGCAGCTCCTTGACCTTGAACTATGGCTACACCTTC.

Notes on this clone: This CDR3 is also generated by other DNA sequences in the sample. V usage is TRBV2 and J usage is TRBJ1-5; possible D gene TRBD1, 5 bases. This CDR3 has 14 amino acids. Germline-derived CDR1 and CDR2 are SNHLY and FYNNEI. The V and J ends lost 0 bases and 5 bases respectively, with 8 bases between them. In DNA form, the CDR3 reads TGTGCCAGCAGTGAAGCGCAGGGTTATCAGCCCCAGCATTTT. Residues: CASSEAQGYQPQHF.

This chain uses TRBV21-1 with TRBJ2-4; no check of the table's D call, TRBD1, against the DNA was made. TRBV21-1 is termed a pseudogene. The CDR3 contains 15 residues. CDR3 sequence: CASSKTDLAKNIQYF. In nucleotides, the CDR3 is TGTGCCAGCAGCAAGACAGATCTAGCCAAAAACATTCAGTACTTC.

The genes are TRBV5-4 and TRBJ2-1, with 9 bases matching TRBD2. Per the germline V gene, CDR1 is SGHNT and CDR2 is YYREEE (reference sequence). The CDR3 has 15 residues. Germline trimming cut 2 bases from V and 6 bases from J; bases unmatched to any gene: 6. The CDR3 spells CASSFRLAGSNEQFF. The CDR3 DNA sequence: TGTGCCAGCAGCTTTCGGCTAGCGGGAAGCAATGAGCAGTTCTTC.